This TCR beta chain was captured by sequencing in a study of shared clonotypes between healthy human individuals. Across the whole study: Per donor, three plates held CD4 naive cells, three held CD4 memory, two held CD8 naive and one held CD8 memory. Study-level results: Clonotypes not shared had lower generation probabilities than those common to all four donors.

With regard to this clone: Its antigen is still unknown.

Naive CD8 cells lacked CD45RO, underwent positive selection for CCR7 and left out terminally differentiated effector memory CD45RA+ cells. In the original processing: Junction-only immunoSEQ sequences carried no quality scores, so filtering differed. Produced via immunoSEQ multiplex PCR; TCRdb's table is partial and in-frame only. D and trimming were read from the DNA, whereas the V and J calls and clone size are those reported in that table. Of some 600,000 clones listed, 95% to 96% are singletons. This CDR3 contains 12 residues. Germline assignment: CDR1 SGHNT and CDR2 YYREEE (reference sequence). V dropped 4 bases and J dropped 8 bases, with 10 bases sitting between them.

Sample: naive CD8+ T cells sorted from blood. This receptor was taken from a woman in her 30s in good health. J is TRBJ2-1 and V is TRBV5-4; D is undetermined. CDR3 sequence reads: CASSGVSHEQFF. The CDR3 nucleotides are TGTGCCAGCAGCGGAGTAAGTCATGAGCAGTTCTTC.